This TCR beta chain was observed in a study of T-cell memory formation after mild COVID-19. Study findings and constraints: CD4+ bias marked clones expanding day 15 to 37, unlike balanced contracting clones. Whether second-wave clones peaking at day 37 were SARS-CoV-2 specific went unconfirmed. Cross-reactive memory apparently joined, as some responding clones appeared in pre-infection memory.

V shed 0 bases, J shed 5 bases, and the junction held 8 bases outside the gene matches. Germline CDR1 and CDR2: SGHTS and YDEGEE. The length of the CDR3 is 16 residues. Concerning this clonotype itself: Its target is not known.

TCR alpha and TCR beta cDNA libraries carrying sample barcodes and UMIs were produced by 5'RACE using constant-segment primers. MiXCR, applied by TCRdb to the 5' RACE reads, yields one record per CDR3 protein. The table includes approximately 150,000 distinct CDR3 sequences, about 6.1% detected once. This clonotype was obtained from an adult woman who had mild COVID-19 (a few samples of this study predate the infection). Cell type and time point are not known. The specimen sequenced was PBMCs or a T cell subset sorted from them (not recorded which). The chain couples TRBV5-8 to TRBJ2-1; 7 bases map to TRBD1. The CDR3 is CASSLVTGYMNNEQFF. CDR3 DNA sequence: TGTGCCAGCAGCTTGGTGACAGGGTATATGAACAATGAGCAGTTCTTC.